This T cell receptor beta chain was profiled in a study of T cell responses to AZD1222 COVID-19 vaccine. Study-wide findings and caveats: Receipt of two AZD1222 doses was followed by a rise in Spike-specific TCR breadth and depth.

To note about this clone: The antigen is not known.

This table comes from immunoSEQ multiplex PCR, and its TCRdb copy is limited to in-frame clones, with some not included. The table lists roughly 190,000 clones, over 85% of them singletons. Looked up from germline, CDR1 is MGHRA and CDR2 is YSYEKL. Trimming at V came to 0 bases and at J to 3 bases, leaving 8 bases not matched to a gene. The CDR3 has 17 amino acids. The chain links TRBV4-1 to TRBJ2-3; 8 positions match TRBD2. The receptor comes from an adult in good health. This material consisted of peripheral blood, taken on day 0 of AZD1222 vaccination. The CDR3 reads CASSQDAPGGVTDTQYF. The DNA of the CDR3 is TGCGCCAGCAGCCAAGATGCCCCCGGGGGGGTTACAGATACGCAGTATTTT.